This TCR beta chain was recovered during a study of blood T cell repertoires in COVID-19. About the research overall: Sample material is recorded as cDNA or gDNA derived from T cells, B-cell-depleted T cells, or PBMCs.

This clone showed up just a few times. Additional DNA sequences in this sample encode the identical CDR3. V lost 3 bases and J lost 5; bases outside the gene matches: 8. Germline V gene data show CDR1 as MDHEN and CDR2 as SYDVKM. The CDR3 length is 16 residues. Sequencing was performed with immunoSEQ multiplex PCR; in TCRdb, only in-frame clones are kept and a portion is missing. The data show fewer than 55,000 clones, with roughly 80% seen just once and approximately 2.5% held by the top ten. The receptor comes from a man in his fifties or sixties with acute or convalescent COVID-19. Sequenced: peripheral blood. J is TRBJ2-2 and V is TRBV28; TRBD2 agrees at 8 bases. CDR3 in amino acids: CASSLLAGRGTGELFF. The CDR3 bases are TGTGCCAGCAGTTTGTTAGCGGGAAGGGGGACCGGGGAGCTGTTTTTT.